One TCR beta chain is described in this entry. Its antigen is not yet known. No much larger clone is present one base from it, and per-base qualities are unavailable. The germline ends are 17 bases apart after V is trimmed by 4 bases and J by 8 bases. Reading the germline V gene gives CDR1 LGHNA and CDR2 YNFKEQ. The CDR3 runs 14 amino acids, cysteine and phenylalanine included. Only the CDR3 part of the read is kept: 42 bases, read in frame from the first base. The data were obtained in a study of blood T cell repertoires in COVID-19 (dated by TCRdb to the early 2020s). For the study in its entirety: Collaborator samples came from the United States, Italy and Spain and covered acute and convalescent phases of COVID-19. Samples came from the ongoing ImmuneRACE study (first 160 participants) plus 1,254 subjects from 6 global collaborators. A de-identified subject ID, COVID-19 status, age in years and sex were almost always included in the sample metadata. The dataset comprised deeply sampled blood TCRbeta repertoires from subjects exposed to, actively infected with, or recovered from COVID-19. The repertoires were released in a freely available public database meant as a resource for research on the immune response to SARS-CoV-2. Where available, HLA class I and class II types were taken from metadata supplied by the sample provider and were not determined by assay-based typing. The prospective study material was composed of cDNA or gDNA derived from T cells, B-cell-depleted T cells, or PBMCs. Broad study findings and their caveats: The amount of clinical and demographic metadata varied by source and participant and was provided uncurated.

Whole blood was collected in K2EDTA tubes by collaborating institutions according to the institutions' own protocols. For TCRbeta analysis, collaborators shipped samples as frozen whole blood, isolated PBMCs, or DNA extracted from either of those sample types. TCRbeta CDR3 regions were amplified from genomic DNA by means of the immunoSEQ Assay, a bias-controlled multiplex PCR. In the paper's pipeline: Nucleated cell counts per sample were estimated from amplification of reference gene primers within the assay. To quantify the absolute abundance of each unique TCRbeta CDR3 rearrangement, sequence reads were collapsed and filtered. For each sample, productive Simpson clonality was calculated by taking the square root of Simpson's diversity index across productive rearrangements. In TCRdb, the immuneACCESS table is reduced to in-frame sequences with V and J assigned. These tables do not hold every clone; where another copy was compared, an unresolved V gene accounts for under half, and the others remain unexplained. V, J and clone size reflect that table, while D and trimming were determined from the DNA. This sample holds 200,000 to 250,000 clones; around 86% were observed only once. Under 9% of the sample is taken by the ten largest.

The clonotype comes from a woman between 65 and 79 years old with active or convalescent COVID-19. Sequencing was performed on peripheral blood. This receptor chain uses TRBV4-2 and TRBJ1-2; possibly the D gene is TRBD1, per 5 matching bases. The encoded CDR3 is CASSPGRGAEGYTF. The nucleotides are TGTGCCAGCAGCCCAGGGAGGGGCGCGGAAGGCTACACCTTC.